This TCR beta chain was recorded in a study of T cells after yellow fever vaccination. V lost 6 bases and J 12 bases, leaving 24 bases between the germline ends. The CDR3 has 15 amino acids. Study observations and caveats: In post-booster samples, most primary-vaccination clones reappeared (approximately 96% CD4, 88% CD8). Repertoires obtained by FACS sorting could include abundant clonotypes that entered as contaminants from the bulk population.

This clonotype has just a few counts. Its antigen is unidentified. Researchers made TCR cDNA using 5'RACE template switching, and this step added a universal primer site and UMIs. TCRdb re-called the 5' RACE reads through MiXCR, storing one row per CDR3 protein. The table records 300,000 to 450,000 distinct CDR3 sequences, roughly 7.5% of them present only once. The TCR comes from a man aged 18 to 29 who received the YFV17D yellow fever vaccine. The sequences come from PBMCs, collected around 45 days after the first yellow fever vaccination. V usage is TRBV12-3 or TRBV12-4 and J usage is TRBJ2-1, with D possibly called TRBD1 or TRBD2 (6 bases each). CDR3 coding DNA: TGTGCCAGCAGCCCTAGGCTCGAGGGGGGAATCGGGCAGTTCTTC. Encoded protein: CASSPRLEGGIGQFF.